Listed below are T cell receptor beta chains from one sample, sequenced in a study of blood T cell repertoires in COVID-19. Assay: immunoSEQ multiplex PCR; the TCRdb copy retains only in-frame clones and omits some. The sample records 110,000 or so clones, around 89% being singletons. Sequencing input: peripheral blood. The source is a human donor in a cohort sampled during active COVID-19. The CDR3 runs from the conserved cysteine through the conserved F or W. The order of the fields is J gene, V gene, clone size, D gene, CDR3 protein, CDR3 DNA. A D gene is named only where the DNA matches it firmly. Not every row has a clone size; where given, it reads once, few, many or a size class.

>TRBJ2-5|TRBV5-1|-|-
CASSWGLRRETQYF
TGCGCCAGCAGCTGGGGACTCCGGAGGGAGACCCAGTACTTC
>TRBJ2-3|TRBV24-1|once|-
CATSDQGQIGDTQYF
TGTGCCACCAGTGACCAAGGACAGATCGGAGATACGCAGTATTTT
>TRBJ1-1|TRBV9|-|-
CASSAPGVNTEAFF
TGTGCCAGCAGCGCCCCAGGTGTGAACACTGAAGCTTTCTTT
>TRBJ2-7|TRBV5-1|-|TRBD2
CASSLWHGGTSDEQYF
TGCGCCAGCAGCTTGTGGCATGGAGGGACTAGCGACGAGCAGTACTTC
>TRBJ2-7|TRBV7-9|-|-
CASSLEGPYEQYF
TGTGCCAGCAGCCTCGAGGGTCCCTACGAGCAGTACTTC
>TRBJ2-3|TRBV5-4|-|TRBD2
CASSKGLAGNTDTQYF
TGTGCCAGCAGCAAGGGACTAGCGGGGAACACAGATACGCAGTATTTT
>TRBJ2-7|TRBV5-1|-|-
CASSSTTSSYEQYF
TGCGCCAGCAGCTCGACAACCTCCTCCTACGAGCAGTACTTC
>TRBJ1-5|TRBV24-1|-|TRBD1
CATSVPMFPGQVNQPQHF
TGTGCCACCAGTGTACCGATGTTCCCGGGACAGGTCAATCAGCCCCAGCATTTT
>TRBJ1-5|TRBV5-1|-|-
CASSPEGGQLNQPQHF
TGCGCCAGCAGCCCGGAAGGCGGACAGCTCAATCAGCCCCAGCATTTT
>TRBJ2-2|TRBV6-4|-|-
CASSDGLYTGELFF
TGTGCCAGCAGTGACGGACTTTACACCGGGGAGCTGTTTTTT
>TRBJ1-2|TRBV5-1|-|TRBD1
CASSLETGGGYTF
TGCGCCAGCAGCTTAGAGACAGGGGGTGGCTACACCTTC
>TRBJ2-3|TRBV10-3|-|TRBD2
CAISEPLASGGHTDTQYF
TGTGCCATCAGTGAGCCCCTCGCTAGCGGGGGGCACACAGATACGCAGTATTTT
>TRBJ2-2|TRBV6-6|once|TRBD1
CASSQVQGNAGELFF
TGTGCCAGCAGTCAAGTACAGGGGAATGCCGGGGAGCTGTTTTTT
>TRBJ2-1|TRBV5-1|-|TRBD2
CASSPGLAGDNEQFF
TGCGCCAGCAGCCCGGGACTAGCGGGAGACAATGAGCAGTTCTTC
>TRBJ1-1|TRBV3-1/TRBV3-2|-|-
CASSLMPGGSTEAFF
TGTGCCAGCAGCCTAATGCCGGGAGGAAGCACTGAAGCTTTCTTT
>TRBJ2-2|TRBV6-2/TRBV6-3|-|TRBD2
CASSYPTVAGVAGELFF
TGTGCCAGCAGTTACCCGACGGTAGCGGGAGTAGCCGGGGAGCTGTTTTTT
>TRBJ1-5|TRBV19|-|TRBD1
CASSMKDRGDQPQHF
TGTGCCAGTAGTATGAAGGACAGGGGTGATCAGCCCCAGCATTTT
>TRBJ1-1|TRBV27|-|-
CASSLTLSENTEAFF
TGTGCCAGCAGTTTAACCCTTTCAGAGAACACTGAAGCTTTCTTT
>TRBJ2-2|TRBV9|few|-
CASSVSGSVTGELFF
TGTGCCAGCAGCGTTAGCGGATCTGTCACCGGGGAGCTGTTTTTT
>TRBJ1-4|TRBV15|-|-
CATSRSRVANEKLFF
TGTGCCACCAGCCGGTCGCGGGTGGCTAATGAAAAACTGTTTTTT
>TRBJ2-2|TRBV19|-|-
CASSMRGPGELFF
TGTGCCAGTAGTATGAGAGGCCCCGGGGAGCTGTTTTTT
>TRBJ2-5|TRBV19|-|TRBD2
CASSLLAGLETQYF
TGTGCCAGTAGCTTACTAGCGGGGTTAGAGACCCAGTACTTC
>TRBJ1-1|TRBV9|-|-
CASSVDGRWDTEAFF
TGTGCCAGCAGCGTAGATGGCAGGTGGGACACTGAAGCTTTCTTT
>TRBJ1-2|TRBV5-4|few|TRBD1
CASSSGQGAHGYTF
TGTGCCAGCAGCTCGGGACAGGGGGCGCATGGCTACACCTTC
>TRBJ2-4|TRBV19|once|TRBD1
CASSIPRGQGAVKNIQYF
TGTGCCAGTAGTATACCACGGGGGCAGGGGGCTGTCAAAAACATTCAGTACTTC
>TRBJ2-1|TRBV3-1/TRBV3-2|-|-
CASSHSGGNEQFF
TGTGCCAGCAGCCATTCAGGGGGGAATGAGCAGTTCTTC
>TRBJ2-1|TRBV11-1|-|TRBD2
CASSRGLAGTNEQFF
TGTGCCAGCAGCCGGGGACTAGCGGGTACCAATGAGCAGTTCTTC
>TRBJ1-5|TRBV7-2|once|TRBD1
CASSLAGQDQPQHF
TGTGCCAGCAGCTTAGCGGGACAGGATCAGCCCCAGCATTTT
>TRBJ1-4|TRBV20-1|-|TRBD1
CSAKDRRKLFF
TGCAGTGCTAAGGACAGGAGGAAACTGTTTTTT
>TRBJ1-4|TRBV5-1|-|-
CASSLTGKVDEKLFF
TGCGCCAGCAGCTTGACAGGGAAGGTGGATGAAAAACTGTTTTTT
>TRBJ2-5|TRBV27|once|TRBD2
CASSPRVAGGFSQETQYF
TGTGCCAGCAGTCCCCGGGTAGCGGGGGGCTTCTCCCAAGAGACCCAGTACTTC
>TRBJ1-2|TRBV2|-|TRBD1
CASGQGTNYGYTF
TGTGCCAGCGGACAGGGGACCAACTATGGCTACACCTTC
>TRBJ1-6|TRBV9|once|-
CASSVDTSYNSPLHF
TGTGCCAGCAGCGTAGACACCTCCTATAATTCACCCCTCCACTTT
>TRBJ2-5|TRBV7-9|-|-
CASSAVTGIDTQYF
TGTGCCAGCAGCGCCGTAACAGGGATAGATACCCAGTACTTC
>TRBJ2-5|TRBV29-1|-|-
CSVAGLFLQETQYF
TGCAGCGTTGCTGGACTCTTCCTACAAGAGACCCAGTACTTC
>TRBJ2-1|TRBV28|-|TRBD2
CASSAHPSGRGNEQFF
TGTGCCAGCTCAGCCCACCCTAGCGGGAGGGGTAATGAGCAGTTCTTC